A single sample is the source of the 23 T cell receptor beta chains below, sequenced in a study of blood T cell repertoires in COVID-19. Using immunoSEQ multiplex PCR, the repertoire was profiled, and TCRdb retains in-frame clones only, with some absent. The profile shows 200,000 to 300,000 clones, 85% of them singletons. Material: peripheral blood. The receptors were sampled from a man aged 45-65 years with COVID-19, enrolled during active disease.

J is TRBJ2-3 and V is TRBV6-5; a weak D match, TRBD1 (6 bases). V shed 0 bases and J shed 2 bases, with 9 bases lying between them. The CDR3 loop spans 15 amino acids. Germline V gene lookup returns CDR1 MNHEY and CDR2 SVGAGI. The CDR3 region is CASSYSGAPTDTQYF. CDR3 nucleotide sequence: TGTGCCAGCAGTTACTCGGGGGCCCCCACAGATACGCAGTATTTT.

There are a few counts of this clone. This chain links TRBV2 with TRBJ2-5; D call uncertain. The CDR3 spans 11 residues. Trimming pared 4 bases from V and 5 bases from J, leaving 5 bases between. CDR1 and CDR2 (germline): SNHLY, FYNNEI. The CDR3 protein is CASSVRETQYF. In nucleotides, the CDR3 is TGTGCCAGCAGTGTGCGCGAGACCCAGTACTTC. Looking up the rest from reference TRBV2 and TRBJ2-5 gives the full variable domain: EPEVTQTPSHQVTQMGQEVILRCVPISNHLYFYWYRQILGQKVEFLVSFYNNEISEKSEIFDDQFSVERPDGSNFTLKIRSTKLEDSAMYFCASSVRETQYFGPGTRLLVL.

This clone was picked up one time. The genes are TRBV2 and TRBJ2-3; 11 nucleotides match TRBD1. CDR3 length: 15 amino acids. The J segment lost 5 bases and the V segment lost 4 bases, leaving 5 bases of the junction unmatched. In germline, CDR1 is SNHLY, CDR2 FYNNEI. The CDR3, as DNA: TGTGCCAGCAGTGTCTCCGGGACAGGGGGAGATACGCAGTATTTT. This translates into CASSVSGTGGDTQYF.

The chain is built from TRBV4-3 and TRBJ1-3; D might be TRBD1 (6 bases). V was shortened by 0 bases and J by 0 bases, with 12 bases between the two germline ends. Germline V lookup: CDR1 LGHNA, CDR2 YSLEER. The CDR3 loop spans 17 amino acids. CDR3 coding DNA: TGCGCCAGCAGCCAAGACCTTAACAGGGTCTCTGGAAACACCATATATTTT. Protein sequence: CASSQDLNRVSGNTIYF.

V is TRBV14 and J is TRBJ2-7, with D hard to call. The V and J ends lost 0 bases and 3 bases respectively, with 6 bases between them. CDR3 length equals 13 residues. Germline V gives CDR1 SGHDN, CDR2 FVKESK. The CDR3: CASSQDSSYEQYF. CDR3 bases: TGTGCCAGCAGCCAAGATAGTAGCTACGAGCAGTACTTC.

The V gene is TRBV7-9, the J gene TRBJ2-5, with a weak D call TRBD2 (6 bases). CDR1 and CDR2 from the germline V gene are SEHNR and FQNEAQ (reference sequence). V was trimmed by 4 bases and J by 0 bases, leaving 15 bases between them. The CDR3 extends over 16 amino acids. CDR3 in DNA: TGTGCCAGCAGCTACGGAGGTGGGGGGAACCAAGAGACCCAGTACTTC. This translates into CASSYGGGGNQETQYF.

The chain employs TRBV27 and TRBJ1-5, with a possible D match to TRBD1 (6 bases). The CDR3 sequence is 13 residues long. Germline CDR1 MNHEY, CDR2 SMNVEV (reference sequence). The ends were cut back, 5 bases at V and 11 bases at J, with 16 bases in the middle. The CDR3 DNA sequence: TGTGCCAGCAGTCCCCGGGACACATGGACCCAGCATTTT. Protein product: CASSPRDTWTQHF.

The V call is TRBV12-3 or TRBV12-4, the J call TRBJ1-2, with 7 bases that match TRBD1. J lost 4 bases, V lost 4 bases, and 3 bases had no gene match. The CDR3 consists of 13 residues. The CDR3, as DNA: TGTGCCAGCAGTTCTGCAGGGGGCTATGGCTACACCTTC. Encoded protein: CASSSAGGYGYTF.

The chain links TRBV5-1 to TRBJ2-6, with D unresolved. From germline, CDR1 is SGHRS and CDR2 YFSETQ. The CDR3 runs to 16 residues. Deletions cut 2 bases from V and 0 bases from J, with 9 bases between. The CDR3 loop is CASSLTVSSGANVLTF. The CDR3 DNA follows: TGCGCCAGCAGCTTAACTGTATCCTCTGGGGCCAACGTCCTGACTTTC.

The J gene is TRBJ1-4, the V gene TRBV4-1; tentatively, D is TRBD1 (5 bases). V lost 1 base and J 7 bases, leaving 16 bases between the germline ends. The CDR3 totals 16 residues. Germline V gives CDR1 MGHRA, CDR2 YSYEKL. This chain's CDR3 is CASSQAWGVGREKLFF. CDR3 DNA sequence: TGCGCCAGCAGCCAAGCCTGGGGGGTAGGTCGTGAAAAACTGTTTTTT.

CDR3 bases: TGCGCCAGCAGCTTGCGTGGGGGGGCCAAAGATACGCAGTATTTT. It is translated as CASSLRGGAKDTQYF. The chain couples TRBV5-1 to TRBJ2-3; TRBD2 might be the D (7 bases). This CDR3 has 15 residues. Looked up from germline, CDR1 is SGHRS and CDR2 is YFSETQ. V lost 1 base, J lost 5 bases, and 14 bases lay in between. Filled out from reference TRBV5-1 and TRBJ2-3, the complete variable domain reads KAGVTQTPRYLIKTRGQQVTLSCSPISGHRSVSWYQQTPGQGLQFLFEYFSETQRNKGNFPGRFSGRQFSNSRSEMNVSTLELGDSALYLCASSLRGGAKDTQYFGPGTRLTVL.

The chain employs TRBV6-2 or TRBV6-3 and TRBJ1-1; 9 nucleotides match TRBD1. V lost 6 bases to trimming and J lost 1 base; unmatched junction nucleotides: 9. This CDR3 contains 16 residues. The germline gives CDR1 MNHEY, CDR2 SVGEGT. In DNA, the CDR3 is TGTGCCAGCAGCCGGGACAGGGCGGTAGGGAACACTGAAGCTTTCTTT. It encodes CASSRDRAVGNTEAFF.

V gene TRBV2 combines with J gene TRBJ2-1; 14 nucleotides agree with TRBD2. The CDR3 is 18 amino acids. After removal of 7 bases from V and 0 bases from J, the junction contained 8 bases not matched to a gene. Germline CDR1 and CDR2: SNHLY and FYNNEI. The CDR3 spells CASIRLAGGRSSYNEQFF. The CDR3 nucleotides read TGTGCCAGCATCCGACTAGCGGGGGGGAGGAGCTCCTACAATGAGCAGTTCTTC.

The chain combines TRBV6-1 with TRBJ2-1, with a possible D match to TRBD2 (6 bases). The CDR3 runs to 15 residues. The germline V and J ends were trimmed by 3 bases and 2 bases, with 11 bases remaining between them. Germline CDR1 reads MNHNS; CDR2 reads SASEGT. For the CDR3, the DNA is TGTGCCAGCAGTGAGGGCACGGGGGCCTACAATGAGCAGTTCTTC. Translated, it gives CASSEGTGAYNEQFF.

The chain carries TRBV5-4 and TRBJ2-3, with 8 bases matching TRBD2. The junction had 6 bases not matched to a gene; V was cut back by 1 base and J by 2 bases. CDR3 length: 16 amino acids. Germline-derived CDR1 and CDR2 are SGHNT and YYREEE (reference sequence). The CDR3 sequence: CASSLLLAANTDTQYF. The CDR3 nucleotides are TGTGCCAGCAGCTTGCTACTAGCGGCGAACACAGATACGCAGTATTTT.

The chain combines TRBV12-3 or TRBV12-4 with TRBJ1-2; D might be TRBD1 (5 bases). CDR3 size: 13 residues. V was pared by 3 bases and J by 4 bases, with 9 bases between. CDR3 coding DNA: TGTGCCAGCAGTTTGGACACGGGCTATGGCTACACCTTC. This sequence encodes CASSLDTGYGYTF.

J is TRBJ1-4 and V is TRBV5-6; D gene ambiguous. V was pared by 4 bases and J by 8 bases, with 9 bases between. This CDR3 comprises 12 residues. CDR1 is SGHDT, CDR2 YYEEEE, per germline. In DNA form, the CDR3 reads TGTGCCAGCAGCCCCCTCGGGGAAAAACTGTTTTTT. Translation gives CASSPLGEKLFF.

This chain connects TRBV28 to TRBJ1-2, with D possibly being TRBD1 (5 bases). The CDR3 runs to 13 residues. Per germline, CDR1 MDHEN and CDR2 SYDVKM. Trimming stripped 3 bases from V and 5 bases from J, with 10 bases between. The chain's CDR3 is CASSFAGMYGYTF. In DNA, the CDR3 is TGTGCCAGCAGTTTCGCAGGGATGTATGGCTACACCTTC.

This rearrangement joins TRBV18 to TRBJ1-1, with D unresolved. Germline CDR1 reads KGHSH; CDR2 reads LQKENI. This CDR3 contains 12 residues. V was trimmed by 6 bases and J by 6 bases, leaving 11 bases between them. The CDR3 spells CASSAMRAEAFF. As DNA, the CDR3 is TGTGCCAGCTCGGCCATGCGGGCTGAAGCTTTCTTT.

V is TRBV6-5 and J is TRBJ1-4; 9 positions match TRBD1. After removal of 6 bases from V and 6 bases from J, the junction contained 8 bases not matched to a gene. In germline, CDR1 is MNHEY, CDR2 SVGAGI. The CDR3 runs to 15 residues. The DNA for the CDR3 is TGTGCCAGCAGCCGATACCGGGACAGGGATGAAAAACTGTTTTTT. It yields the protein CASSRYRDRDEKLFF.

As to this clone: Other DNA sequences in this sample translate to the same CDR3. The chain recombines TRBV6-5 with TRBJ2-7; 7 bases align to TRBD1. V dropped 6 bases and J dropped 0; count of bases not matched to a gene: 5. The germline V gene encodes CDR1 MNHEY and CDR2 SVGAGI. The length of the CDR3 is 14 residues. CDR3 sequence reads: CASSRTGSSYEQYF. The CDR3, as DNA: TGTGCCAGCAGCCGGACAGGTAGCTCCTACGAGCAGTACTTC.

The V call is TRBV5-4, the J call TRBJ2-3; 9 bases are a match to TRBD1. The V gene end was trimmed by 7 bases and the J gene end by 6 bases; junction bases not matched to a gene: 9. The CDR3 has 14 amino acids. In germline, CDR1 is SGHNT, CDR2 YYREEE (reference sequence). CDR3 sequence (DNA): TGTGCCAGCCGGCGGGACAGGGTTGGGGATACGCAGTATTTT. Protein: CASRRDRVGDTQYF.

The J gene is TRBJ2-1, the V gene TRBV13; 8 positions agree with TRBD2. Trimming cost V 5 bases and J 6 bases; bases outside gene matches: 9. The CDR3 runs to 15 residues. Germline V gene data show CDR1 as PRHDT and CDR2 as FYEKMQ (reference sequence). The CDR3 DNA reads TGTGCCAGCAGCCTACCCGGGACTAGGTCCAATGAGCAGTTCTTC. Its protein product is CASSLPGTRSNEQFF.